One sample yielded the 20 T cell receptor beta chains listed below, sequenced in a study of blood T cell repertoires in COVID-19. TCRdb's copy holds only in-frame clones and misses some; the assay was immunoSEQ multiplex PCR. The sample shows 320,000 or so clones, under 90% of them seen only once. Material: PBMCs or T cells enriched from blood (not recorded which). The receptors were sampled from a man between 60 and 75 years old who had recovered from COVID-19.

The J gene is TRBJ2-1, the V gene TRBV21-1; whether TRBD2, the table's D call, matches the DNA was not checked. TRBV21-1 is designated a pseudogene. This CDR3 has 13 residues. This CDR3 is CASSKGGYNEQFF. The DNA for the CDR3 is TGTGCCAGCAGCAAGGGGGGCTACAATGAGCAGTTCTTC.

The CDR3 here is CASSSDRVYEQYF. The CDR3 nucleotides are TGTGCCAGCAGTTCAGACAGGGTCTACGAGCAGTACTTC. The chain recombines TRBV28 with TRBJ2-7; 7 bases are a match to TRBD1. This CDR3 has 13 residues. CDR1 is MDHEN and CDR2 is SYDVKM in the germline V gene. J was trimmed by 3 bases and V by 4 bases; bases with no gene match: 3.

The gene calls are TRBV14 and TRBJ1-1; TRBD1 matches 7 bases. The V and J ends lost 3 bases and 1 base, in that order; junction bases with no gene match: 5. Germline lookup yields CDR1 SGHDN and CDR2 FVKESK. The CDR3 totals 15 residues. The CDR3 DNA is TGTGCCAGCAGCCAGCCGGGACAGACGAACACTGAAGCTTTCTTT. Amino acid sequence: CASSQPGQTNTEAFF.

The rearrangement uses TRBV4-2 and TRBJ1-3, with TRBD1 matching over 10 bases. This CDR3 contains 17 residues. Germline trimming cut 4 bases from V and 0 bases from J; bases unmatched to any gene: 6. CDR1 is LGHNA, CDR2 YNFKEQ, per germline. The CDR3 DNA reads as TGTGCCAGCAGCCTCCCGGGACAGGGGACCTCTGGAAACACCATATATTTT. Translated: CASSLPGQGTSGNTIYF.

The V gene is TRBV18, the J gene TRBJ2-7; 9 positions match TRBD2. With V trimmed by 3 bases and J by 11 bases, 8 bases remained unmatched. Germline CDR1 KGHSH, CDR2 LQKENI. The CDR3 length is 13 residues. CDR3 protein: CASSPSGLAEEYF. CDR3 DNA: TGTGCCAGCTCACCTTCGGGACTAGCCGAAGAGTACTTC.

V is TRBV7-8 and J is TRBJ1-4, with D uncertain. CDR1 and CDR2 (germline): SGHVS, FQNEAQ. This CDR3 is 16 amino acids long. The V and J ends lost 5 bases and 0 bases respectively, with 13 bases between them. The CDR3 DNA sequence: TGTGCCAGCAGCGGACTCCAAGTTGCAACTAATGAAAAACTGTTTTTT. It codes for CASSGLQVATNEKLFF.

A note on this clone: This CDR3 is also generated by other DNA sequences in the sample. DNA for the CDR3: TGTGCCAGCAGCTCCGGGACAGGGAACACTGAAGCTTTCTTT. It is translated as CASSSGTGNTEAFF. The chain recombines TRBV28 with TRBJ1-1; 8 bases align to TRBD1. The trim removed 6 bases at V and 1 base at J, leaving 4 bases unmatched. Germline V gives CDR1 MDHEN, CDR2 SYDVKM. The CDR3 contains 14 residues.

The chain carries TRBV28 and TRBJ1-5, with TRBD1 matching over 7 bases. J was trimmed by 4 bases and V by 3 bases; bases with no gene match: 6. This CDR3 is 15 amino acids long. Germline CDR1 reads MDHEN; CDR2 reads SYDVKM. The CDR3 loop reads CASSFLTQGNQPQHF. Written as DNA, the CDR3 is TGTGCCAGCAGTTTCCTGACACAGGGGAATCAGCCCCAGCATTTT.

The chain combines TRBV28 with TRBJ2-3; weak D call: TRBD1 (6 bases). V dropped 5 bases and J dropped 1 base, with 10 bases sitting between them. The CDR3 has 14 amino acids. Germline CDR1 MDHEN, CDR2 SYDVKM. The CDR3 DNA reads as TGTGCCAGCAGTATATACAGGGGCACAGATACGCAGTATTTT. It specifies CASSIYRGTDTQYF.

The CDR3 region has the DNA TGTGCCAGCAGTGAACCGACCTCGGGACTAGCGGGAGTATATGAGCAGTTCTTC. It translates to CASSEPTSGLAGVYEQFF. This rearrangement joins TRBV6-1 to TRBJ2-1; 14 bases match TRBD2. The germline gives CDR1 MNHNS, CDR2 SASEGT. The V gene end was trimmed by 2 bases and the J gene end by 8 bases; junction bases not matched to a gene: 11. The CDR3 spans 18 residues.

The chain is built from TRBV7-2 and TRBJ2-3; TRBD2 matches at 13 bases. V was pared by 5 bases and J by 8 bases, with 10 bases of the junction left unmatched. The germline V gene encodes CDR1 SGHTA and CDR2 FQGNSA. The CDR3 has 16 amino acids. The CDR3 DNA sequence: TGTGCCAGCAGCGGCGGGACTAGCGGGGCACGCGGTACGCAGTATTTT. Translated: CASSGGTSGARGTQYF.

The chain uses TRBV7-2 and TRBJ2-7; 9 positions match TRBD2. The length of the CDR3 is 16 residues. CDR1 and CDR2 from the germline V gene are SGHTA and FQGNSA. V was clipped by 3 bases and J by 2 bases; unmatched bases: 8. Here the CDR3 reads CASSFLSTSGAYEQYF. As DNA, the CDR3 is TGTGCCAGCAGCTTCCTCTCGACTAGCGGAGCCTACGAGCAGTACTTC.

CDR3 residues: CASSPRGQGINQPQHF. The CDR3 nucleotides are TGTGCCAGCAGTCCGCGGGGACAGGGTATTAATCAGCCCCAGCATTTT. The V and J genes are TRBV27 and TRBJ1-5, with 9 bases aligning to TRBD1. Germline V lookup: CDR1 MNHEY, CDR2 SMNVEV (reference sequence). Trimming took 5 bases from V and 4 from J; bases not matched to a gene: 9. This CDR3 contains 16 residues.

The chain recombines TRBV18 with TRBJ1-1, with D tentatively TRBD1 (6 bases). The V and J ends lost 3 bases and 3 bases respectively, with 11 bases between them. CDR1 and CDR2 (germline): KGHSH, LQKENI. The CDR3 runs 14 residues. The CDR3 DNA sequence: TGTGCCAGCTCACCTTCGGGGGGCTACACTGAAGCTTTCTTT. It encodes CASSPSGGYTEAFF. The variable domain in full, completed from reference TRBV18 and TRBJ1-1, reads NAGVMQNPRHLVRRRGQEARLRCSPMKGHSHVYWYRQLPEEGLKFMVYLQKENIIDESGMPKERFSAEFPKEGPSILRIQQVVRGDSAAYFCASSPSGGYTEAFFGQGTRLTVV.

The rearrangement uses TRBV9 and TRBJ2-2; 9 bases are a match to TRBD2. CDR3 size: 16 residues. The germline V gene encodes CDR1 SGDLS and CDR2 YYNGEE. The ends lost 0 bases at V and 1 base at J; junction bases unmatched: 1. DNA for the CDR3: TGTGCCAGCAGCGTAGTTAGCGGGGGGAACACCGGGGAGCTGTTTTTT. This encodes CASSVVSGGNTGELFF.

V and J are TRBV5-6 and TRBJ1-2; D might be TRBD1 (6 bases). With 4 bases removed from V and 3 bases from J, the gap between germline ends came to 13 bases. This CDR3 has 14 amino acids. Per germline, CDR1 SGHDT and CDR2 YYEEEE. The CDR3 spells CASSQGQTHYGYTF. CDR3 in DNA: TGTGCCAGCAGCCAAGGACAGACCCACTATGGCTACACCTTC.

This clone was seen just once. This rearrangement joins TRBV10-3 to TRBJ2-1, with TRBD1 as a possible D gene (5 bases). CDR3 size: 18 residues. Germline loops: CDR1 ENHRY, CDR2 SYGVKD. Trimming left V 10 bases short and J 3 bases short, with 28 bases between. CDR3 in amino acids: CATSQGTPPVPLYNEQFF. For the CDR3, the DNA is TGTGCCACCTCTCAGGGTACCCCTCCTGTACCCCTCTACAATGAGCAGTTCTTC.

V is TRBV7-9 and J is TRBJ2-2; 10 bases match TRBD1. Losses at the gene ends were 2 bases for V and 5 bases for J; bases not matched to a gene: 5. Germline V gives CDR1 SEHNR, CDR2 FQNEAQ (reference sequence). This CDR3 has 16 residues. Here the CDR3 reads CASSLSGTGVTGELFF. The CDR3, as DNA: TGTGCCAGCAGCTTATCTGGGACAGGGGTGACCGGGGAGCTGTTTTTT.

The V and J genes are TRBV11-1 and TRBJ2-7; D unresolved. Trimming stripped 2 bases from V and 6 bases from J, with 14 bases between. Germline CDR1 SGHAT, CDR2 FQDESV (reference sequence). The CDR3 extends over 14 amino acids. CDR3 amino acids: CASSLNRVEAEQYF. The DNA of the CDR3 is TGTGCCAGCAGCTTAAATCGAGTAGAAGCCGAGCAGTACTTC. The entire variable domain, with the rest obtained from reference TRBV11-1 and TRBJ2-7, is as follows: EAEVAQSPRYKITEKSQAVAFWCDPISGHATLYWYRQILGQGPELLVQFQDESVVDDSQLPKDRFSAERLKGVDSTLKIQPAELGDSAMYLCASSLNRVEAEQYFGPGTRLTVT.

V is TRBV29-1 and J is TRBJ2-5; the match to TRBD2 covers 12 bases. The ends lost 4 bases at V and 5 bases at J; junction bases unmatched: 14. The CDR3 spans 17 residues. Germline CDR1 reads SQVTM; CDR2 reads ANQGSEA. In DNA form, the CDR3 reads TGCAGCGTTGGTCTAGCGGGAGGGCTACCCCCCCTCGAGACCCAGTACTTC. This encodes CSVGLAGGLPPLETQYF.